Listed here are 31 T cell receptor beta chains from one sample, sequenced in a study of shared clonotypes between healthy human individuals. Here immunoSEQ multiplex PCR was the method, and the copy in TCRdb shows in-frame clones only, minus some. The sample contains approximately 240,000 clones, approximately 65% of which appear only once. Sequencing used memory CD4+ T cells sorted from blood. The subset here: CD45RA-negative fraction. Source of these receptors: a man aged 25-40 years in good health.

The CDR3 DNA is TGTGCCTGGAGTCTAGGGGTAGAGACCGGGGAGCTGTTTTTT. This encodes CAWSLGVETGELFF. This chain uses TRBV30 with TRBJ2-2; D is possibly TRBD1 (5 bases). Between the trimmed V and J ends, which lost 2 bases and 5 bases, there was a span of 12 bases. The CDR3 sequence is 14 residues long. Germline loops: CDR1 GTSNPN, CDR2 SVGIG (reference sequence).

This clone was observed a few times. V gene TRBV10-3 combines with J gene TRBJ1-1; no clear D. The V end lost 3 bases, the J end lost 3 bases, and 2 bases lay between the germline ends. The CDR3 spans 11 residues. In germline, CDR1 is ENHRY, CDR2 SYGVKD. The CDR3 loop is CAISDYTEAFF. The CDR3 DNA is TGTGCCATCAGTGATTACACTGAAGCTTTCTTT.

CDR3 region: CASSRGARAQETQYF. The CDR3, as DNA: TGCGCCAGCAGCCGGGGGGCCAGGGCCCAAGAGACCCAGTACTTC. The chain uses TRBV5-1 and TRBJ2-5, with D possibly matching TRBD2 (7 bases). The germline gives CDR1 SGHRS, CDR2 YFSETQ. V was pared by 4 bases and J by 1 base, with 14 bases between. The CDR3 consists of 15 residues.

This CDR3 is CASSDLGARGRMVNQPQHF. CDR3 DNA: TGTGCCAGCAGTGATCTGGGGGCGCGAGGTCGGATGGTCAATCAGCCCCAGCATTTT. The rearrangement joins TRBV2 to TRBJ1-5, with D possibly being TRBD1 (6 bases). V lost 3 bases and J 3 bases, leaving 24 bases between the germline ends. The CDR3 has 19 amino acids. Per the germline V gene, CDR1 is SNHLY and CDR2 is FYNNEI.

The gene calls are TRBV19 and TRBJ1-5; D is ambiguous. Germline V gives CDR1 LNHDA, CDR2 SQIVND (reference sequence). Trimming left V 5 bases short and J 3 bases short, with 11 bases between. There are 14 residues in the CDR3. CDR3 protein: CASSVDGYNQPQHF. CDR3 DNA sequence: TGTGCCAGTAGTGTGGACGGGTACAATCAGCCCCAGCATTTT.

This chain joins TRBV7-9 and TRBJ2-7; TRBD1 aligns across 8 bases. CDR1 is SEHNR and CDR2 is FQNEAQ in the germline V gene (reference sequence). The CDR3 contains 15 residues. The V segment lost 1 base and the J segment 6 bases; nucleotides outside the gene matches: 8. This CDR3 reads CASSLEGQGSVEQYF. In nucleotides, the CDR3 is TGTGCCAGCAGCTTAGAAGGACAGGGATCCGTCGAGCAGTACTTC.

The J gene is TRBJ2-7, the V gene TRBV11-3; D remains ambiguous. Germline CDR1 reads SGHNT; CDR2 reads YENEEA. This CDR3 has 15 residues. V lost 1 base and J 3 bases, leaving 13 bases between the germline ends. Written as DNA, the CDR3 is TGTGCCAGCAGCTTAGTAGAGTCAGGTGACTACGAGCAGTACTTC. Translation: CASSLVESGDYEQYF.

This clone was detected a few times. The chain combines TRBV4-1 with TRBJ1-4; no definite D call. This CDR3 has 16 residues. The V end was cut by 0 bases, the J end by 5 bases, with 13 bases between. Germline V lookup: CDR1 MGHRA, CDR2 YSYEKL. The CDR3 loop reads CASSQDRPGLNEKLFF. In nucleotides, the CDR3 is TGCGCCAGCAGCCAAGATCGCCCCGGTCTGAATGAAAAACTGTTTTTT.

The CDR3 sequence is CSASGTGELFF. DNA for the CDR3: TGCAGCGCCAGCGGCACCGGGGAGCTGTTTTTT. This sequence joins TRBV29-1 and TRBJ2-2; D is possibly TRBD2 (5 bases). The CDR3 covers 11 residues. Germline CDR1 and CDR2: SQVTM and ANQGSEA. V was shortened by 7 bases and J by 4 bases, with 7 bases between the two germline ends.

The V gene is TRBV6-1, the J gene TRBJ2-1, with TRBD2 matching 9 bases. The CDR3 contains 15 residues. Germline CDR1 and CDR2: MNHNS and SASEGT. Trimming took 5 bases from V and 7 from J; bases not matched to a gene: 9. CDR3 protein: CASSPLAGPTNEQFF. CDR3 coding DNA: TGTGCCAGCAGTCCCCTAGCGGGACCGACAAATGAGCAGTTCTTC.

J is TRBJ1-4 and V is TRBV30; D call uncertain. Per germline, CDR1 GTSNPN and CDR2 SVGIG (reference sequence). This CDR3 has 18 residues. Trimming took off 3 bases at V and 0 bases at J, with 20 bases between the two ends. Here the CDR3 DNA reads TGTGCCTGGAGGTCGAGTCGGGTTTCGGGTGCAACTAATGAAAAACTGTTTTTT. This gives the protein CAWRSSRVSGATNEKLFF.

V gene TRBV19 combines with J gene TRBJ2-5, with D perhaps TRBD1 or TRBD2 (7 bases each). CDR3 length equals 16 residues. The germline gives CDR1 LNHDA, CDR2 SQIVND (reference sequence). V shed 2 bases and J shed 4 bases, with 17 bases lying between them. The CDR3 bases are TGTGCCAGTAGTATACCCCGGCAGGGGGGGCGAGAGACCCAGTACTTC. This codes for CASSIPRQGGRETQYF.

To note about this clone: This sample includes further DNA sequences coding for the same CDR3. DNA for the CDR3: TGTGCCAGCAGTGGGACTGGAGATCAGCCCCAGCATTTT. Protein product: CASSGTGDQPQHF. The gene calls are TRBV2 and TRBJ1-5; no clear D gene. The germline V gene encodes CDR1 SNHLY and CDR2 FYNNEI. Trimming stripped 4 bases from V and 5 bases from J, with 9 bases between. This CDR3 comprises 13 residues.

V gene TRBV7-9 combines with J gene TRBJ1-5; D unclear. This CDR3 comprises 15 residues. Germline V gives CDR1 SEHNR, CDR2 FQNEAQ (reference sequence). V was trimmed by 5 bases and J by 4 bases, leaving 15 bases between them. CDR3 protein: CASSPLGSQNQPQHF. The CDR3, as DNA: TGTGCCAGCAGCCCATTAGGGTCGCAGAATCAGCCCCAGCATTTT.

This clone came up once. The V and J genes are TRBV5-4 and TRBJ2-3; D remains unclear. Trimming took off 4 bases at V and 2 bases at J, with 11 bases between the two ends. Germline-derived CDR1 and CDR2 are SGHNT and YYREEE (reference sequence). The CDR3 runs to 14 residues. The CDR3 sequence: CASSPTLPTDTQYF. The CDR3 nucleotides read TGTGCCAGCAGCCCGACCCTCCCCACAGATACGCAGTATTTT. Using reference TRBV5-4 and TRBJ2-3 for the parts outside the CDR3, the full variable domain is ETGVTQSPTHLIKTRGQQVTLRCSSQSGHNTVSWYQQALGQGPQFIFQYYREEENGRGNFPPRFSGLQFPNYSSELNVNALELDDSALYLCASSPTLPTDTQYFGPGTRLTVL.

V usage is TRBV6-1 and J usage is TRBJ2-1; D gene ambiguous. CDR1 is MNHNS and CDR2 is SASEGT in the germline V gene. The CDR3 totals 14 residues. V gave up 0 bases and J gave up 5 bases, with 8 bases separating them. CDR3 protein: CASSEANPHNEQFF. In DNA form, the CDR3 reads TGTGCCAGCAGTGAAGCGAACCCCCACAATGAGCAGTTCTTC.

The chain carries TRBV5-1 and TRBJ2-1; 9 bases fit TRBD2. The V and J ends lost 0 bases and 8 bases, in that order; junction bases with no gene match: 6. The length of the CDR3 is 15 residues. CDR1 and CDR2 from the germline V gene are SGHRS and YFSETQ. The CDR3 loop is CASSLDASGTDEQFF. CDR3 nucleotide sequence: TGCGCCAGCAGCTTGGATGCTAGCGGGACAGATGAGCAGTTCTTC.

This clone has just one count. The J gene is TRBJ1-3, the V gene TRBV7-2, with D perhaps matching TRBD1 (6 bases). The CDR3 sequence is 15 residues long. V gave up 2 bases and J gave up 2 bases, with 10 bases separating them. The germline V gene encodes CDR1 SGHTA and CDR2 FQGNSA. CDR3 nucleotide sequence: TGTGCCAGCAGCTTAAGGGGGGGCACTGGAAACACCATATATTTT. Its translation is CASSLRGGTGNTIYF.

The sample holds a few counts of this clone. The chain couples TRBV7-9 to TRBJ2-7; D not certain. Germline V lookup: CDR1 SEHNR, CDR2 FQNEAQ (reference sequence). V was pared by 5 bases and J by 0 bases, with 14 bases between. This CDR3 has 15 residues. This CDR3 reads CASSTPEKDSYEQYF. The CDR3 nucleotides read TGTGCCAGCAGCACCCCGGAGAAGGACTCCTACGAGCAGTACTTC.

The table lists this clone with many counts. The chain links TRBV2 to TRBJ2-1; 8 positions agree with TRBD1. The V gene's germline CDR1 is SNHLY and CDR2 FYNNEI. The ends lost 3 bases at V and 4 bases at J; junction bases unmatched: 5. This CDR3 has 15 residues. The CDR3 loop is CASSDLQGGYNEQFF. The CDR3 DNA reads as TGTGCCAGCAGTGACCTACAGGGGGGTTACAATGAGCAGTTCTTC.

This chain links TRBV10-2 with TRBJ2-1; tentative D call: TRBD2 (5 bases). The V and J ends lost 7 bases and 4 bases respectively, with 14 bases between them. This CDR3 spans 14 amino acids. Germline CDR1 reads WSHSY; CDR2 reads SAAADI. The CDR3 protein is CASNGRGSYNEQFF. CDR3 nucleotides: TGCGCCAGCAACGGCCGGGGTTCGTACAATGAGCAGTTCTTC.

This clone was detected a few times. The chain has TRBV2 and TRBJ1-2; D is uncertain. The germline V gene encodes CDR1 SNHLY and CDR2 FYNNEI. V lost 5 bases and J 12 bases, leaving 16 bases between the germline ends. The CDR3 runs 12 residues. The CDR3 sequence: CASSTDGGLHTF. CDR3 DNA: TGTGCCAGCAGTACCGACGGCGGGCTCCACACCTTC.

V gene TRBV2 combines with J gene TRBJ2-1; 10 bases fit TRBD2. Germline loops: CDR1 SNHLY, CDR2 FYNNEI. This CDR3 is built from 15 residues. V lost 6 bases, J lost 2 bases, and 4 bases stayed unmatched. The CDR3 DNA is TGTGCCAGCAGACTAGCGGGACCTACCTACAATGAGCAGTTCTTC. Its translation is CASRLAGPTYNEQFF. Variable domain in full (rest from reference TRBV2 and TRBJ2-1): EPEVTQTPSHQVTQMGQEVILRCVPISNHLYFYWYRQILGQKVEFLVSFYNNEISEKSEIFDDQFSVERPDGSNFTLKIRSTKLEDSAMYFCASRLAGPTYNEQFFGPGTRLTVL.

This chain uses TRBV11-2 with TRBJ2-2; tentatively, D is TRBD1 or TRBD2 (6 bases each). The germline V and J ends were trimmed by 3 bases and 6 bases, with 14 bases remaining between them. The CDR3 loop spans 15 amino acids. Germline V gene sequence: CDR1 SGHAT, CDR2 FQNNGV. The CDR3 nucleotides read TGTGCCAGCAGCTTCGTGGGGGGCAGAGCCGGGGAGCTGTTTTTT. It specifies CASSFVGGRAGELFF.

V is TRBV6-6 and J is TRBJ2-3; 8 bases are a match to TRBD2. The CDR3 has 16 amino acids. The V segment lost 0 bases and the J segment 4 bases; nucleotides outside the gene matches: 6. Germline CDR1 reads MNHNY; CDR2 reads SVGAGI (reference sequence). CDR3 region: CASSYSSGLGADTQYF. CDR3 nucleotides: TGTGCCAGCAGTTACTCGTCGGGACTAGGGGCAGATACGCAGTATTTT.

This clone turned up a few times. The J gene is TRBJ2-1, the V gene TRBV7-8, with D possibly TRBD1 on 6 matching bases. The V end lost 5 bases, the J end lost 9 bases, and 17 bases lay between the germline ends. In germline, CDR1 is SGHVS, CDR2 FQNEAQ. The CDR3 runs 14 residues. In DNA form, the CDR3 reads TGTGCCAGCAGCATGGGGACATCCGGTCGTGAGCAGTTCTTC. As protein: CASSMGTSGREQFF.

The table lists this clone with a few counts. The genes are TRBV5-1 and TRBJ2-5, with D uncertain. Trimming cost V 4 bases and J 4 bases, with 17 bases left between them. The CDR3 is 15 residues long. Germline V lookup: CDR1 SGHRS, CDR2 YFSETQ. CDR3 sequence reads: CASSSFPGRGETQYF. Written as DNA, the CDR3 is TGCGCCAGCAGCAGTTTCCCCGGCCGTGGAGAGACCCAGTACTTC.

V and J are TRBV7-2 and TRBJ1-1; D is uncertain. Germline CDR1 SGHTA, CDR2 FQGNSA. CDR3 size: 13 residues. Trimming cost V 4 bases and J 10 bases, with 16 bases left between them. CDR3 bases: TGTGCCAGCAGCTCCATGGGGTTCGGAGGAGCTTTCTTT. Protein: CASSSMGFGGAFF.

The rearrangement joins TRBV14 to TRBJ2-1, with TRBD2 matching 11 bases. This CDR3 contains 17 residues. V trimming: 4 bases; J trimming: 7 bases; junction bases outside the gene matches: 12. The V gene's germline CDR1 is SGHDN and CDR2 FVKESK. CDR3: CASSPLGLAGGRNEQFF. CDR3 DNA sequence: TGTGCCAGCAGCCCCTTGGGATTAGCGGGAGGGAGAAATGAGCAGTTCTTC.

The chain uses TRBV20-1 and TRBJ1-2; unclear D gene. The CDR3 is 11 amino acids. Germline values: CDR1 DFQATT, CDR2 SNEGSKA (reference sequence). Deletions cut 6 bases from V and 8 bases from J, with 13 bases between. This CDR3 reads CSAFIDYGYTF. The CDR3, as DNA: TGCAGTGCCTTCATTGATTACGGCTACACCTTC.

This clone was found once. The CDR3 loop reads CASSETLQDPRGYTF. The CDR3, as DNA: TGCGCCAGCAGTGAGACCTTACAGGACCCGAGAGGCTACACCTTC. V gene TRBV10-1 combines with J gene TRBJ1-2, with D perhaps TRBD1 (5 bases). This CDR3 has 15 amino acids. V dropped 2 bases and J dropped 8 bases, with 18 bases sitting between them. CDR1 is WNHNN, CDR2 SYGVQD, per germline (reference sequence).